The present T cell receptor (beta chain) was sequenced within a study of T-cell memory formation after mild COVID-19. TCRdb processed the 5' RACE reads anew with MiXCR; each CDR3 protein has one entry. This table has 380,000 or so distinct CDR3 sequences, roughly 15% appearing once. Sequenced material: PBMCs or a T cell subset sorted from them (not recorded which). This TCR was recovered from a man between 18 and 35 years old who had mild COVID-19 (a few samples of this study predate the infection). Cell type and time point are not known.

The CDR3 reads CASSRRGVPQETQYF. In DNA, the CDR3 is TGTGCCAGCAGCCGTCGGGGGGTCCCACAAGAGACCCAGTACTTC. V gene TRBV3-1 combines with J gene TRBJ2-5; the match to TRBD2 covers 7 bases. V dropped 4 bases and J dropped 2; count of bases not matched to a gene: 7. Per germline, CDR1 LGHDT and CDR2 YNNKEL (reference sequence). There are 15 residues in the CDR3.